The T cell receptor beta chain under discussion was sequenced for a study of cytomegalovirus exposure and HLA in healthy donors. Study results and limitations: Published work reported that the classifier diagnosed cytomegalovirus status with high specificity and sensitivity. Among immune exposure information, only CMV serostatus was available. In a later analysis, most CMV-associated TCR beta chains appeared HLA-restricted. A later analysis showed HLA-associated TCR beta chains outstripping equally common others in clonal expansion.

This clone was counted a few times. Its antigen remains unidentified. Germline V gene sequence: CDR1 MDHEN, CDR2 SYDVKM. Trimming stripped 3 bases from V and 5 bases from J, with 10 bases between. The CDR3 consists of 13 residues. The primer mix had 60 Vbeta and 13 Jbeta primers. Repertoires were generated with immunoSEQ multiplex PCR, while TCRdb's copy carries only in-frame clones and drops some. The table shows over 150,000 clones, with around 77% occurring only once. The sequencing sample was made of PBMCs. This rearrangement joins TRBV28 to TRBJ1-1; D not certain. This TCR was sampled from a man aged 45 to 65 in good health and CMV-seropositive. The CDR3 sequence is CASSFAGSTEAFF. As DNA, the CDR3 is TGTGCCAGCAGTTTTGCGGGATCGACTGAAGCTTTCTTT. Full variable domain (remainder filled in from reference TRBV28 and TRBJ1-1): DVKVTQSSRYLVKRTGEKVFLECVQDMDHENMFWYRQDPGLGLRLIYFSYDVKMKEKGDIPEGYSVSREKKERFSLILESASTNQTSMYLCASSFAGSTEAFFGQGTRLTVV.